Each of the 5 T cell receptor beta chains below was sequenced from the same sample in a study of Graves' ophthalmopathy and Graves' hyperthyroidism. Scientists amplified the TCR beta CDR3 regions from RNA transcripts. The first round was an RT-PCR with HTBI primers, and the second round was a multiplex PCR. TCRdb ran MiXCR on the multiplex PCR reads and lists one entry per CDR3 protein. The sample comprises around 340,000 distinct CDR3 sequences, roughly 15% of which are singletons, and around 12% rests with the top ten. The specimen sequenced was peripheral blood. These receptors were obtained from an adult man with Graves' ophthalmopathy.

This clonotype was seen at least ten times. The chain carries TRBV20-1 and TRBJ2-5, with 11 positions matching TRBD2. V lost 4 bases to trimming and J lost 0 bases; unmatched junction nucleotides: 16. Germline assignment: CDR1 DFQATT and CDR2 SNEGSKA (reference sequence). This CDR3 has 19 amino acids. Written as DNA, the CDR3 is TGCAGTGCTAAAAGTGTAGTACTAGCGGGAGCACTAAACCAAGAGACCCAGTACTTC. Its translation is CSAKSVVLAGALNQETQYF.

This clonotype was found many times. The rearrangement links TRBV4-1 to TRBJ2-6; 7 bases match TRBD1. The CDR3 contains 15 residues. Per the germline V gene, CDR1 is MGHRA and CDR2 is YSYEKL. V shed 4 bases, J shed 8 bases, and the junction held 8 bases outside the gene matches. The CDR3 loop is CASSPQRDSPNVLTF. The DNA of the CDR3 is TGCGCCAGCAGCCCACAACGGGACAGTCCCAACGTCCTGACTTTC.

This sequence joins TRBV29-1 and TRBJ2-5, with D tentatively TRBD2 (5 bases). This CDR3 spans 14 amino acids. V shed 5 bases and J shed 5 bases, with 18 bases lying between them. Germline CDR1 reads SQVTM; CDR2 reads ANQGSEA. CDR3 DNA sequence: TGCAGCGTTCGACGGCCCCCTCAGCGGGAGACCCAGTACTTC. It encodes CSVRRPPQRETQYF.

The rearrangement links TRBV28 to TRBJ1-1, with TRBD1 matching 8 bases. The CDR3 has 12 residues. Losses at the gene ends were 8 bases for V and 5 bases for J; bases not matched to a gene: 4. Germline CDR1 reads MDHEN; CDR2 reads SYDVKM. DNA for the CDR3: TGTGCCAGCTACAGGGGGAGGACTGAAGCTTTCTTT. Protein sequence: CASYRGRTEAFF. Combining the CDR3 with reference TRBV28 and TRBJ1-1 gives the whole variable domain DVKVTQSSRYLVKRTGEKVFLECVQDMDHENMFWYRQDPGLGLRLIYFSYDVKMKEKGDIPEGYSVSREKKERFSLILESASTNQTSMYLCASYRGRTEAFFGQGTRLTVV.

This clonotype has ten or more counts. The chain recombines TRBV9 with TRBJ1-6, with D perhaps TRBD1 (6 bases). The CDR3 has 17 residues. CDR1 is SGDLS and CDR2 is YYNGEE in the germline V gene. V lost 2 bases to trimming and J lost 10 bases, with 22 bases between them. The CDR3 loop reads CASSVSVDSGFGSPLHF. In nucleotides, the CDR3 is TGTGCCAGCAGCGTCTCAGTGGACAGTGGGTTCGGGTCACCCCTCCACTTT.